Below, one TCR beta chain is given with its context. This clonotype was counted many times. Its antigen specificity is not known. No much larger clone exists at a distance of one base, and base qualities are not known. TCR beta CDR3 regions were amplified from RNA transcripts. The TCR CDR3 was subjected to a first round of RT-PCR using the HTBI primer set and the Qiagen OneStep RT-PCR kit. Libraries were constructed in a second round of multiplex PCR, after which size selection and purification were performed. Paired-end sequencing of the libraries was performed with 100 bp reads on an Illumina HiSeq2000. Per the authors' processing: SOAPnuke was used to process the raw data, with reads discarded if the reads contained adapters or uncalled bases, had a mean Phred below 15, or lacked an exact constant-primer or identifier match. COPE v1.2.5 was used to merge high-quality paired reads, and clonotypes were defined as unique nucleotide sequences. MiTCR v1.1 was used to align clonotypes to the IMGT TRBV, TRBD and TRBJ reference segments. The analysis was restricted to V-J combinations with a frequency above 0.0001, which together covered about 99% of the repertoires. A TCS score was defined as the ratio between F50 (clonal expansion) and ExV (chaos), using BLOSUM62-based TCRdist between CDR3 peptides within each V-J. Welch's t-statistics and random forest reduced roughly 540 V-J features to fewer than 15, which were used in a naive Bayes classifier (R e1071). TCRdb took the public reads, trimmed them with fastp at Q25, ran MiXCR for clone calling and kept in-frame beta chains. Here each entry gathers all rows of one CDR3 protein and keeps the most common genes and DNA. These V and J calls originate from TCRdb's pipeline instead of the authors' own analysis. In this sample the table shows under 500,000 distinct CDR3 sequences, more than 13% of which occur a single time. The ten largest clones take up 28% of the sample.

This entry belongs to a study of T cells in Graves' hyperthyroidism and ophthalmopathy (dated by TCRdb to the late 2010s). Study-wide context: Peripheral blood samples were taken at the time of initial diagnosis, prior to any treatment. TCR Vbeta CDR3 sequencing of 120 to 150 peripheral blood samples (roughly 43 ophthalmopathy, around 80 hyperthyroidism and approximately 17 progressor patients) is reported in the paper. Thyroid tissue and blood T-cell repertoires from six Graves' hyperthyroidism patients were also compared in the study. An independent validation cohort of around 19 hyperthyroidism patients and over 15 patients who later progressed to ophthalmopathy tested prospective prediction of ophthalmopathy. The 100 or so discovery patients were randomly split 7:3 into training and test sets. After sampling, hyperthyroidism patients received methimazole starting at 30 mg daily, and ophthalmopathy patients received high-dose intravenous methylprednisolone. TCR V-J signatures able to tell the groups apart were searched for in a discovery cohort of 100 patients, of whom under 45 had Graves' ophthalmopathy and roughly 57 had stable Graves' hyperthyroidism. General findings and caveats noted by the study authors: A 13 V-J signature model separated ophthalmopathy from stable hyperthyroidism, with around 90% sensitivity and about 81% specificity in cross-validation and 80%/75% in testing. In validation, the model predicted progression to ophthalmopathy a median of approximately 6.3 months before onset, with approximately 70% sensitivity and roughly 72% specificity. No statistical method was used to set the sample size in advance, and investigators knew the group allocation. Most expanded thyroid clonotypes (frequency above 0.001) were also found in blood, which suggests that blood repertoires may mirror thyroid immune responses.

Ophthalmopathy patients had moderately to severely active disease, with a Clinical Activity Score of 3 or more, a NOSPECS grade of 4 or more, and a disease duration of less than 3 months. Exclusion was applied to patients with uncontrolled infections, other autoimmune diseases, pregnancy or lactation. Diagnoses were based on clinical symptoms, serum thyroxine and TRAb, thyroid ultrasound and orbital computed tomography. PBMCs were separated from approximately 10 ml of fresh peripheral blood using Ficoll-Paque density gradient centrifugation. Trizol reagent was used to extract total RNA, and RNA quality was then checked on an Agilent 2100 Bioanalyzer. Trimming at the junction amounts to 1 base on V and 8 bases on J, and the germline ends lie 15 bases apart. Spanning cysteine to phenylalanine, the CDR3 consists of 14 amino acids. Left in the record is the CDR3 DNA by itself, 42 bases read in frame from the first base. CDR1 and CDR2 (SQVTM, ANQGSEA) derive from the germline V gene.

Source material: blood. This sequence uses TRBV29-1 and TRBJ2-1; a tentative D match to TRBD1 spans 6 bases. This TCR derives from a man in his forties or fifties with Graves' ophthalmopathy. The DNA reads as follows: TGCAGCGTTGAAGTAACAGGGCTAGGAGATGAGCAGTTCTTC. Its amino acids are CSVEVTGLGDEQFF.